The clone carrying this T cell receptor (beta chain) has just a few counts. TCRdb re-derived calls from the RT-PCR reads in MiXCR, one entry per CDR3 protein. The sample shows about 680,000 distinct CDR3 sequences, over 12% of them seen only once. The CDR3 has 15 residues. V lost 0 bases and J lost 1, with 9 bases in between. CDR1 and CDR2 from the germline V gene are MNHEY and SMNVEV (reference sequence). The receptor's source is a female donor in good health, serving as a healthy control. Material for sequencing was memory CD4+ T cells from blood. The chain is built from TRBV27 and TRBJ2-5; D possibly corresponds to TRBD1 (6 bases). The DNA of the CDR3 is TGTGCCAGCAGTTTATCAGGGACAACCCAAGAGACCCAGTACTTC. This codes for CASSLSGTTQETQYF.